The TCR beta chain under discussion was sequenced for a study of blood T cell repertoires in COVID-19. Study summary: The United States, Italy and Spain supplied acute and convalescent COVID-19 samples. Nucleic acid was either cDNA or gDNA, and it came from T cells, B-cell-depleted T cells, or PBMCs.

V lost 5 bases to trimming and J lost 0 bases; unmatched junction nucleotides: 7. Germline V gene sequence: CDR1 SNHLY, CDR2 FYNNEI. The CDR3 runs to 16 residues. Study processing details: Cell counts per sample came from amplifying reference gene primers. Clones were read by immunoSEQ multiplex PCR, and TCRdb kept only the in-frame ones, dropping some. V and J calls and clone size are those listed in that table; D and trimming were worked out from the DNA. The profile shows about 150,000 clones, around 84% of them singletons. This clone has more than one count but fewer than ten. The clonotype comes from a man between 65 and 85 years old with acute or convalescent COVID-19. The J gene is TRBJ1-3, the V gene TRBV2, with TRBD1 matching 7 bases. Material: peripheral blood. CDR3 sequence: CASSRDSGSSGNTIYF. The CDR3 coding sequence is TGTGCCAGCAGTCGGGACAGCGGGAGCTCTGGAAACACCATATATTTT.